This TCR beta chain stems from a study of blood T cells in healthy people across ages. Using a J-beta primer mix together with a sample-barcoded 5' primer, a second PCR was run for roughly 6 to 12 cycles. With 12 random nucleotides, a template-switch adaptor tagged each individual cDNA molecule. One entry per CDR3 protein results from TCRdb running MiXCR on the 5' RACE reads. The sample contains 650,000 to 800,000 distinct CDR3 sequences, 44% of which appear only once. This clonotype has a handful of counts. The V and J ends lost 1 base and 0 bases respectively, with 13 bases between them. Germline assignment: CDR1 LGHNA and CDR2 YSLEER. The CDR3 contains 17 residues.

The sample comprised blood. The TCR sequence derives from a man between 60 and 75 years old in good health. The V gene is TRBV4-3, the J gene TRBJ2-1; the D is unclear. This CDR3 reads CASSQVVGKSSYNEQFF. Here the CDR3 DNA reads TGCGCCAGCAGCCAAGTCGTTGGCAAAAGCTCCTACAATGAGCAGTTCTTC.